The clone carrying this TCR beta chain was detected only once. The record originates from a study of shared clonotypes between healthy human individuals. The wider study: Every donor yielded three CD4 naive, three CD4 memory, two CD8 naive and one CD8 memory plate.

An approximately 210 ng quantity of DNA, 29,000 or so T cell genomes, went into the sorted-subset replicate PCRs. Generated by immunoSEQ multiplex PCR, the TCRdb table keeps only in-frame clones and is missing some. The sample lists around 2.1 million clones; around 95% were seen once. Negatively enriched CD4+ T cells were divided by CD45RA into naive and memory. Germline CDR1 MNHEY, CDR2 SVGAGI. V dropped 4 bases and J dropped 4 bases, with 11 bases sitting between them. The CDR3 covers 14 residues. Specimen: naive CD4+ T cells sorted from blood. Described subset: CD45RA+ positively selected. This chain connects TRBV6-5 to TRBJ1-5; perhaps TRBD1 as D (5 bases). This receptor was obtained from a man aged 18-30 years in good health. Here the CDR3 reads CASSSDSPNQPQHF. The DNA for the CDR3 is TGTGCCAGCAGTTCCGACAGTCCAAATCAGCCCCAGCATTTT.